The 20 T cell receptor beta chains below come from one sample, sequenced in a study of radiation and T cells in renal cell carcinoma. Sequencing used immunoSEQ multiplex PCR; TCRdb keeps in-frame clones, though not all of them. The sample comprises some 150,000 clones, 86% of which are singletons, and around 17% rests with the top ten. As to time point: blood 4 weeks post-SBRT, at nephrectomy. The treatment denotes: 15 Gy SBRT to primary tumor, nephrectomy 4 weeks later. The input for sequencing was blood, taken from a patient whose treatment included radiotherapy and nephrectomy. Receptor source: a woman in her 50s with renal cell carcinoma.

The chain uses TRBV9 and TRBJ2-3; D gene unclear. This CDR3 spans 14 amino acids. The V end was cut by 4 bases, the J end by 1 base, with 10 bases between. CDR1 is SGDLS and CDR2 is YYNGEE in the germline V gene. The CDR3 region has the DNA TGTGCCAGCAGCCAACTAACCGGCACAGATACGCAGTATTTT. It codes for CASSQLTGTDTQYF.

Only a few counts were recorded for this clone. This chain connects TRBV7-2 to TRBJ2-7, with D uncertain. The V end lost 5 bases, the J end lost 6 bases, and 26 bases lay between the germline ends. The CDR3 consists of 17 residues. Germline V gene lookup returns CDR1 SGHTA and CDR2 FQGNSA. The CDR3 loop reads CASSDRPVTIVGSEQYF. In DNA form, the CDR3 reads TGTGCCAGCAGCGACCGGCCGGTGACAATCGTCGGGTCCGAGCAGTACTTC.

This chain links TRBV6-5 with TRBJ1-1, with 7 bases fitting TRBD1. Germline V CDR1 and CDR2: MNHEY, SVGAGI. The junction had 7 bases not matched to a gene; V was cut back by 6 bases and J by 6 bases. CDR3 size: 13 residues. The CDR3 bases are TGTGCCAGCAGCCGGGAGGGGGCTGCTGAAGCTTTCTTT. It yields the protein CASSREGAAEAFF.

The V and J genes are TRBV2 and TRBJ1-5; D unresolved. From germline, CDR1 is SNHLY and CDR2 FYNNEI. V was cut by 9 bases and J by 9 bases, with 18 bases left in between. The CDR3 is 13 residues long. DNA for the CDR3: TGTGCCAGTAGTCGTCTTTATGAGGGGCCCCAGCATTTT. Protein product: CASSRLYEGPQHF. The full variable domain, completed using reference TRBV2 and TRBJ1-5, is EPEVTQTPSHQVTQMGQEVILRCVPISNHLYFYWYRQILGQKVEFLVSFYNNEISEKSEIFDDQFSVERPDGSNFTLKIRSTKLEDSAMYFCASSRLYEGPQHFGDGTRLSIL.

V usage is TRBV29-1 and J usage is TRBJ2-1; D is possibly TRBD1 (6 bases). CDR1 and CDR2 from the germline V gene are SQVTM and ANQGSEA. The CDR3 spans 14 residues. The V end was cut by 3 bases, the J end by 6 bases, with 15 bases between. The CDR3 loop is CSVETGPMPNEQFF. The CDR3 nucleotides read TGCAGCGTTGAGACAGGCCCAATGCCCAATGAGCAGTTCTTC.

V usage is TRBV5-1 and J usage is TRBJ1-1; D is uncertain. Germline V gene data show CDR1 as SGHRS and CDR2 as YFSETQ. V lost 0 bases to trimming and J lost 4 bases, with 10 bases between them. The CDR3 is 14 amino acids. As DNA, the CDR3 is TGCGCCAGCAGCTTGGAAGTCCCGGTCACTGAAGCTTTCTTT. It specifies CASSLEVPVTEAFF.

The rearrangement uses TRBV7-2 and TRBJ1-3; 7 bases are shared with TRBD1. Looked up from germline, CDR1 is SGHTA and CDR2 is FQGNSA. The CDR3 runs 14 residues. The J segment lost 8 bases and the V segment lost 5 bases, leaving 9 bases of the junction unmatched. CDR3 coding DNA: TGTGCCAGCAGCATAGGAAGGGGGCCGGACACCATATATTTT. It specifies CASSIGRGPDTIYF.

The V call is TRBV5-6, the J call TRBJ2-5; D gene uncertain. The V end was cut by 0 bases, the J end by 4 bases, with 7 bases between. CDR1 and CDR2 from the germline V gene are SGHDT and YYEEEE. This CDR3 has 13 residues. CDR3 in amino acids: CASSLVSAETQYF. The CDR3 nucleotides read TGTGCCAGCAGCTTGGTTTCGGCAGAGACCCAGTACTTC.

The chain employs TRBV7-8 and TRBJ2-5; maybe TRBD2 (7 bases). The CDR3 runs 14 residues. CDR1 is SGHVS and CDR2 is FQNEAQ in the germline V gene. V lost 6 bases, J lost 1 base, and 12 bases lay in between. The CDR3 DNA is TGTGCCAGCAGGGGAGGGGGTTCCCAAGAGACCCAGTACTTC. Translation gives CASRGGGSQETQYF.

The chain links TRBV4-1 to TRBJ2-4, with TRBD2 matching over 9 bases. CDR1 and CDR2 from the germline V gene are MGHRA and YSYEKL. The CDR3 is made up of 16 amino acids. The V gene end was trimmed by 2 bases and the J gene end by 3 bases; junction bases not matched to a gene: 5. CDR3 sequence: CASSQPLAGDKNIQYF. The CDR3 DNA is TGCGCCAGCAGCCAACCTTTAGCGGGGGACAAAAACATTCAGTACTTC.

The CDR3 loop is CASSFQMGTGGGYTF. The CDR3 DNA sequence: TGTGCCAGCAGTTTTCAAATGGGGACAGGCGGGGGCTACACCTTC. This chain joins TRBV28 and TRBJ1-2, with 8 bases aligning to TRBD1. J gave up 8 bases and V 3 bases, and 11 bases lay outside the gene matches. The CDR3 covers 15 residues. Germline V CDR1 and CDR2: MDHEN, SYDVKM.

The sample holds one count of this clone. The chain has TRBV10-3 and TRBJ2-7; a weak D match, TRBD2 (6 bases). In germline, CDR1 is ENHRY, CDR2 SYGVKD. The CDR3 runs to 11 residues. Trimming left V 11 bases short and J 7 bases short, with 15 bases between. DNA for the CDR3: TGTGCCCACGGGGACTTGGGGGAGCAGTACTTC. It encodes CAHGDLGEQYF.

The chain combines TRBV28 with TRBJ2-7; D uncertain. CDR1 and CDR2 (germline): MDHEN, SYDVKM. Trimming took off 3 bases at V and 3 bases at J, with 12 bases between the two ends. This CDR3 is built from 14 residues. As DNA, the CDR3 is TGTGCCAGCAGTTTCAATCAAGGTCGCTACGAGCAGTACTTC. It codes for CASSFNQGRYEQYF.

J is TRBJ1-1 and V is TRBV10-3; 8 bases are a match to TRBD1. V gave up 7 bases and J gave up 5 bases; unmatched junction bases: 6. The CDR3 loop spans 13 amino acids. The germline gives CDR1 ENHRY, CDR2 SYGVKD. This CDR3 reads CAIKTDRGTEAFF. As DNA, the CDR3 is TGTGCCATCAAGACAGACAGGGGTACTGAAGCTTTCTTT.

This clone was seen more than once but under ten times. The chain carries TRBV30 and TRBJ1-2, with unresolved D. Germline CDR1 is GTSNPN and CDR2 is SVGIG (reference sequence). V lost 2 bases, J lost 8 bases, and 18 bases lay in between. This CDR3 region has 14 residues. As DNA, the CDR3 is TGTGCCTGGAGTTCGGGGATGGTGGAGTCCGGCTACACCTTC. Protein sequence: CAWSSGMVESGYTF.

V and J are TRBV5-4 and TRBJ2-3; 9 bases line up with TRBD2. The CDR3 extends over 19 amino acids. CDR1 is SGHNT, CDR2 YYREEE, per germline (reference sequence). V shed 9 bases and J 1 base; nucleotides not matched to a gene: 21. In DNA form, the CDR3 reads TGTGCCACCCCGAGATTGGGTAGCGGGAGTGGTCGGGGCACAGATACGCAGTATTTT. This codes for CATPRLGSGSGRGTDTQYF. The full variable domain, rest sourced from reference TRBV5-4 and TRBJ2-3, is ETGVTQSPTHLIKTRGQQVTLRCSSQSGHNTVSWYQQALGQGPQFIFQYYREEENGRGNFPPRFSGLQFPNYSSELNVNALELDDSALYLCATPRLGSGSGRGTDTQYFGPGTRLTVL.

This clone was counted a single time. The chain recombines TRBV5-6 with TRBJ2-7, with D tentatively TRBD2 (5 bases). This CDR3 comprises 13 residues. Germline assignment: CDR1 SGHDT and CDR2 YYEEEE. V was clipped by 0 bases and J by 3 bases, with 7 bases between them. CDR3 coding DNA: TGTGCCAGCAGCTTGGTCGGGGTCTACGAGCAGTACTTC. Encoded protein: CASSLVGVYEQYF. Drawing the rest from reference TRBV5-6 and TRBJ2-7, the complete variable domain is DAGVTQSPTHLIKTRGQQVTLRCSPKSGHDTVSWYQQALGQGPQFIFQYYEEEERQRGNFPDRFSGHQFPNYSSELNVNALLLGDSALYLCASSLVGVYEQYFGPGTRLTVT.

V is TRBV5-1 and J is TRBJ2-5; a possible D gene is TRBD1 (6 bases). Trimming removed 0 bases at V and 3 bases at J, with 6 bases between. The CDR3 is 13 amino acids. The germline V gene encodes CDR1 SGHRS and CDR2 YFSETQ. The CDR3: CASSLDREETQYF. For the CDR3, the DNA is TGCGCCAGCAGCTTGGACAGGGAAGAGACCCAGTACTTC.

The chain combines TRBV30 with TRBJ2-2; possibly TRBD1 for D (7 bases). CDR3 length equals 16 residues. The V end lost 0 bases, the J end lost 5 bases, and 16 bases lay between the germline ends. Looked up from germline, CDR1 is GTSNPN and CDR2 is SVGIG (reference sequence). In DNA, the CDR3 is TGTGCCTGGAGTGTACTGGGGGCAGGGGGGACCGGGGAGCTGTTTTTT. It specifies CAWSVLGAGGTGELFF.

V gene TRBV7-3 combines with J gene TRBJ2-1; 14 bases are a match to TRBD2. The CDR3 contains 15 residues. V was clipped by 6 bases and J by 7 bases; unmatched bases: 5. Looked up from germline, CDR1 is SGHTA and CDR2 is FQGTGA. The CDR3 nucleotides are TGTGCCAGCAGTCGCGGGACTAGCGGGAGTAATGAGCAGTTCTTC. Protein sequence: CASSRGTSGSNEQFF.